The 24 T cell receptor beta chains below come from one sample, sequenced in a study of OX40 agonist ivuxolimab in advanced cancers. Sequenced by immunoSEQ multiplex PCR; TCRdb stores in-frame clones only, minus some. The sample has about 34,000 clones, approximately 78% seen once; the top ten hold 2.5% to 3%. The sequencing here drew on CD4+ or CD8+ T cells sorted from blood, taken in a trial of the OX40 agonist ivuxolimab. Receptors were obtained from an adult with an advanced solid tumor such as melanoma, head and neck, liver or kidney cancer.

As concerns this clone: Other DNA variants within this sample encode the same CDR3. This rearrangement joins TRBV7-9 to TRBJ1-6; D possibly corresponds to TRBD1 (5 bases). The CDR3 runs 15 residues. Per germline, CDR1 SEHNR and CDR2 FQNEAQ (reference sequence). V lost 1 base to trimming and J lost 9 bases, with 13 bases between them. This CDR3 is CASSLGGTLGSPLHF. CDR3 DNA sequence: TGTGCCAGCAGCTTAGGGGGGACCCTAGGTTCACCCCTCCACTTT.

CDR3 sequence (DNA): TGTGCCAGCAGCCACTCCGATGGCCGTGGGGAGCAGTACTTC. Its protein product is CASSHSDGRGEQYF. The chain links TRBV4-2 to TRBJ2-7, with D uncertain. This CDR3 is 14 amino acids long. Trimming stripped 3 bases from V and 7 bases from J, with 16 bases between. From germline, CDR1 is LGHNA and CDR2 YNFKEQ.

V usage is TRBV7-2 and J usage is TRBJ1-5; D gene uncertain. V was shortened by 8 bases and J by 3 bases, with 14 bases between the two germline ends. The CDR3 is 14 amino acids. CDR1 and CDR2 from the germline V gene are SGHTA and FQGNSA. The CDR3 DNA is TGTGCCAGCGCCCCGTCCGGTCCCAATCAGCCCCAGCATTTT. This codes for CASAPSGPNQPQHF.

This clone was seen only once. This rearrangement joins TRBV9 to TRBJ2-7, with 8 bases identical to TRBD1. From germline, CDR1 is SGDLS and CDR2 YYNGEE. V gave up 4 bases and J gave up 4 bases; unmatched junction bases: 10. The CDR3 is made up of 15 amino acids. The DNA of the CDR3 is TGTGCCAGCAGCCCCGGACAGGGAAGGGCTTACGAGCAGTACTTC. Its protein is CASSPGQGRAYEQYF.

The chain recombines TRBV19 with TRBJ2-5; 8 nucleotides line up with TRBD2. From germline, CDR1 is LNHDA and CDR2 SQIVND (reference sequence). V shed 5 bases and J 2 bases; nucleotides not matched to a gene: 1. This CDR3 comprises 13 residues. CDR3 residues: CASSSSGQETQYF. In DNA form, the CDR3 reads TGTGCCAGTAGTTCTAGCGGGCAAGAGACCCAGTACTTC.

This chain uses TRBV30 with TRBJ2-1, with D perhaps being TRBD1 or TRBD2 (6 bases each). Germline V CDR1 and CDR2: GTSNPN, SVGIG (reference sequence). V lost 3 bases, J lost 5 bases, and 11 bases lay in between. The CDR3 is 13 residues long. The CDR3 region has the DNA TGTGCCTGGAGCCGGGGGCTAGACAATGAGCAGTTCTTC. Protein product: CAWSRGLDNEQFF.

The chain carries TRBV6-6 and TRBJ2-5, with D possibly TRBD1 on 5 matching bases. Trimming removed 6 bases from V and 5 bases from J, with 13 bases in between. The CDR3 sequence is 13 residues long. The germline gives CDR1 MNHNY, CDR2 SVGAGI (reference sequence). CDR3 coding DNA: TGTGCCAGCAGGGGCAGGGTCACCGAGACCCAGTACTTC. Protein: CASRGRVTETQYF.

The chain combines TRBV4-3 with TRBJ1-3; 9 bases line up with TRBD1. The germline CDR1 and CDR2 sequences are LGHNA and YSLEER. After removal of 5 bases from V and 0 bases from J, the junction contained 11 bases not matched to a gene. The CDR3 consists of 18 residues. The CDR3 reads CASSLMGTGGTSGNTIYF. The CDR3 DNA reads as TGCGCCAGCAGCTTGATGGGAACAGGGGGCACCTCTGGAAACACCATATATTTT.

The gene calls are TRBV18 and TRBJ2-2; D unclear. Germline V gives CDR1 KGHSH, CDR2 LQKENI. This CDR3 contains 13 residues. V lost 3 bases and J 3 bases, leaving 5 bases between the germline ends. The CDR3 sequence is CASSPTDTGELFF. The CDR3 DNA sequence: TGTGCCAGCTCACCCACAGACACCGGGGAGCTGTTTTTT. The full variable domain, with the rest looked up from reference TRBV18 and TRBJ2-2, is NAGVMQNPRHLVRRRGQEARLRCSPMKGHSHVYWYRQLPEEGLKFMVYLQKENIIDESGMPKERFSAEFPKEGPSILRIQQVVRGDSAAYFCASSPTDTGELFFGEGSRLTVL.

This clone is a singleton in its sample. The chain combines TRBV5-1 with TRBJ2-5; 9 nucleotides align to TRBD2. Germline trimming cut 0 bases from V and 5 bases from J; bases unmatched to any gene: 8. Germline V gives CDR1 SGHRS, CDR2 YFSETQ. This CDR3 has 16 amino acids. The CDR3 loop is CASSLGVTSGTETQYF. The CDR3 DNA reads TGCGCCAGCAGCTTGGGAGTGACTAGCGGAACGGAGACCCAGTACTTC.

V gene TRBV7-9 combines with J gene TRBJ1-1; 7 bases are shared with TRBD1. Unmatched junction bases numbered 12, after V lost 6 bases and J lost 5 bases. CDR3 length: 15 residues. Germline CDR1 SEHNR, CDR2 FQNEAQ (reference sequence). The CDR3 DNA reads TGTGCCAGCAGGAAGCCGACAGGGCAGGGGACTGAAGCTTTCTTT. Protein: CASRKPTGQGTEAFF.

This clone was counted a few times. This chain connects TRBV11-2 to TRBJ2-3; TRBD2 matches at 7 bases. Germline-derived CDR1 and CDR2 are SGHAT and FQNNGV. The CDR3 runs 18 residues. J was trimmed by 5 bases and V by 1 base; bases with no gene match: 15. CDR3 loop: CASSLGDAGAPRGDTQYF. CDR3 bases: TGTGCCAGCAGCTTAGGGGATGCGGGAGCACCGAGGGGAGATACGCAGTATTTT.

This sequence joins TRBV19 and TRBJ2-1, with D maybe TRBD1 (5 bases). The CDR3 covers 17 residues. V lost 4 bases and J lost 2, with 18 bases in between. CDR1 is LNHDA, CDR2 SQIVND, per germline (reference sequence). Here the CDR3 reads CASSKTQGVGTYNEQFF. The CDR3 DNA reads TGTGCCAGTAGTAAAACTCAAGGGGTTGGGACCTACAATGAGCAGTTCTTC.

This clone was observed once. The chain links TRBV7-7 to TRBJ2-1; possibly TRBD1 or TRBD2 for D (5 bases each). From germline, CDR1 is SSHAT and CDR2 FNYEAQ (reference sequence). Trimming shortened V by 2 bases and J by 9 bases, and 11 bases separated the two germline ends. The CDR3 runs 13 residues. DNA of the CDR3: TGTGCCAGCAGCTTAAAGGCTGGGGGTGAGCAGTTCTTC. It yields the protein CASSLKAGGEQFF. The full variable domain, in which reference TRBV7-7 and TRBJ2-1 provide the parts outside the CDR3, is GAGVSQSPRYKVTKRGQDVTLRCDPISSHATLYWYQQALGQGPEFLTYFNYEAQPDKSGLPSDRFSAERPEGSISTLTIQRTEQRDSAMYRCASSLKAGGEQFFGPGTRLTVL.

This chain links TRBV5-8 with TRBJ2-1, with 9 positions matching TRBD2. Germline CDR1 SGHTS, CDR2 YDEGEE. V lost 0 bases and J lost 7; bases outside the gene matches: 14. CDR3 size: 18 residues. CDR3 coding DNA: TGTGCCAGCAGCTTGGAGTCTGGCGGGGGGGCCTTTTGGAATGAGCAGTTCTTC. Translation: CASSLESGGGAFWNEQFF.

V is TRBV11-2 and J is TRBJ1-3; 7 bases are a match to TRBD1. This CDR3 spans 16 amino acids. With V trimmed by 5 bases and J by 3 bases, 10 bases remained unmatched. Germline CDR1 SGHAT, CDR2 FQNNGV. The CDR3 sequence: CASSPAGGGVGNTIYF. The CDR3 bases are TGTGCCAGCAGCCCTGCCGGAGGGGGCGTTGGAAACACCATATATTTT.

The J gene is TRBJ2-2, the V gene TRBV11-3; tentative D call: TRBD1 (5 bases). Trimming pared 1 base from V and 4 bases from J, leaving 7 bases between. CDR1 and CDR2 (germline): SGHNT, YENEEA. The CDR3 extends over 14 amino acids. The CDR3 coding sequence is TGTGCCAGCAGCTTAGGACAGCGCACCGGGGAGCTGTTTTTT. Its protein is CASSLGQRTGELFF.

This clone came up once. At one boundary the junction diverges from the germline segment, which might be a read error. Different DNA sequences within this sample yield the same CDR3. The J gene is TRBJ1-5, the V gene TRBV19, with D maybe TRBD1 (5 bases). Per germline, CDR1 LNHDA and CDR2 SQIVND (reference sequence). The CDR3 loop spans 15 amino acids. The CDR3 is CASSIVGGSNQPQHF. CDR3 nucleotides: TGCGCCAGTAGTATAGTCGGGGGGAGCAATCAGCCCCAGCATTTT.

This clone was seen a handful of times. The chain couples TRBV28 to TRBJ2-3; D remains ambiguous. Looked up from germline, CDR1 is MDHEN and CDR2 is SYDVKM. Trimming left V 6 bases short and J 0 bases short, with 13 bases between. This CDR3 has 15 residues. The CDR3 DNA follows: TGTGCCAGCAGCCCGCACCGCTCTAGCACAGATACGCAGTATTTT. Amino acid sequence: CASSPHRSSTDTQYF.

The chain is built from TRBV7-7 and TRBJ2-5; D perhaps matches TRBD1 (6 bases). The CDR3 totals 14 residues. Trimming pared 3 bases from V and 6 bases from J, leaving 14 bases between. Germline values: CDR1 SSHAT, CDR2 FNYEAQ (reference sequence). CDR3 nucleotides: TGTGCCAGCAGCTTCACAGGGTCGGATCAGACCCAGTACTTC. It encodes CASSFTGSDQTQYF.

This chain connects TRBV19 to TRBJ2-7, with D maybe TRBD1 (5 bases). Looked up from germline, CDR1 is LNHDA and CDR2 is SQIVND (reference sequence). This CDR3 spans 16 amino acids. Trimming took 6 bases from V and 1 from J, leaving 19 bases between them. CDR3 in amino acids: CASSPRKWGSSYEQYF. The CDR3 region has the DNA TGTGCCAGTAGCCCTCGAAAGTGGGGCAGTTCCTACGAGCAGTACTTC.

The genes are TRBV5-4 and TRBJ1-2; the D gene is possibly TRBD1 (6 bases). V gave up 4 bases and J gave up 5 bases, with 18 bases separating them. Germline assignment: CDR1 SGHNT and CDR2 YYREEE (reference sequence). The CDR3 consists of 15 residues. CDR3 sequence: CASSRGGQGRYGYTF. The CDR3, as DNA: TGTGCCAGCAGCCGTGGGGGGCAGGGGAGGTATGGCTACACCTTC.

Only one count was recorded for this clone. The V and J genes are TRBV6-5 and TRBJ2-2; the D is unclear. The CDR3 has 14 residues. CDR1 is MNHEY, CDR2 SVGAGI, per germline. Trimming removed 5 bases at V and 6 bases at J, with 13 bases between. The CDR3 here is CASSRLSLAGELFF. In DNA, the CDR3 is TGTGCCAGCAGTCGATTATCCCTGGCCGGGGAGCTGTTTTTT.

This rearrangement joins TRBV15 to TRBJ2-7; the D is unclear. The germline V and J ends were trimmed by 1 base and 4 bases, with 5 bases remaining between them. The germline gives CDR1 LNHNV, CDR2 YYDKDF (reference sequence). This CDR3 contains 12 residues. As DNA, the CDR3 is TGTGCCACCAGCAGAGCCGGGTACGAGCAGTACTTC. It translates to CATSRAGYEQYF.